This T cell receptor (beta chain) was sequenced in a study of brain metastases from non-small cell lung cancer. Sequencing used immunoSEQ multiplex PCR; TCRdb keeps in-frame clones, though not all of them. This sample has some 1,600 clones, with 81% found just once. This receptor was identified in a donor aged 40 or over with non-small cell lung cancer. The sequenced material came from tumor-adjacent normal tissue.

CDR3 nucleotide sequence: TGTGCCAGCAGGTCATCCGGGAGACAGACAGATACGCAGTATTTT. Translating it yields CASRSSGRQTDTQYF. This chain joins TRBV6-5 and TRBJ2-3; possibly TRBD2 for D (6 bases). The germline CDR1 and CDR2 sequences are MNHEY and SVGAGI. This CDR3 contains 15 residues. The ends were cut back, 6 bases at V and 3 bases at J, with 16 bases in the middle.